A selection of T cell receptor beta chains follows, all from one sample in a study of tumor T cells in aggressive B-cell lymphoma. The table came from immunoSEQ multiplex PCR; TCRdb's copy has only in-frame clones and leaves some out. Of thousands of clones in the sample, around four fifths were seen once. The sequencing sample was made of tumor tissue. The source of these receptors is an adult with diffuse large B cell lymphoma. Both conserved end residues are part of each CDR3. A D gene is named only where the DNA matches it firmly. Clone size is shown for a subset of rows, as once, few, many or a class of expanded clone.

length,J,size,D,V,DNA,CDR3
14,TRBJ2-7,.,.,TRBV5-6,TGTGCCAGCAGCTTGGTGGGCAGGGCAGGGGAGCAGTACTTC,CASSLVGRAGEQYF
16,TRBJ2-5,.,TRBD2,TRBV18,TGTGCCAGCTCACCAGGAACTAGCGGGCCACAGGAGACCCAGTACTTC,CASSPGTSGPQETQYF
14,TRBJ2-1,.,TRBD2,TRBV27,TGTGCCAGCAGATTCCAGGGAGGGTACAATGAGCAGTTCTTC,CASRFQGGYNEQFF
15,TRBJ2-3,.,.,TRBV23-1,TGCGCCAGCAGTCATCCCGGGAAAAGCACAGATACTCAGTATTTT,CASSHPGKSTDTQYF
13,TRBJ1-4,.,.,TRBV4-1,TGCGCCAGCAGCCAAGTCAGAAATGAAAAACTGTTTTTT,CASSQVRNEKLFF
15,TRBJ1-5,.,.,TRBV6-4,TGTGCCAGCAGTGACCCAGGGATGCGCAATCAGCCCCAGCATTTT,CASSDPGMRNQPQHF
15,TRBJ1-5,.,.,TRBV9,TGTGCCAGCAGCGTAACAGGGAATAGCAATCAGCCTCAGCATTTT,CASSVTGNSNQPQHF
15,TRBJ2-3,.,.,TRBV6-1,TGTGCCAGCAGTGAAGTTCCAGGGAGCACAGATACGCAGTATTTT,CASSEVPGSTDTQYF
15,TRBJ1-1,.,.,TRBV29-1,TGCAGCGTTGTCCGACGGGGTCGAGTGAACACTGAAGCTTTCTTT,CSVVRRGRVNTEAFF
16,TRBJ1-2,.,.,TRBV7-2,TGTGCCAGCAGCGCGGTCCCCGGGGGGCGTAACTATGGCTACACCTTC,CASSAVPGGRNYGYTF
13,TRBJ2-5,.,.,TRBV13,TGTGCCAGCAGCTTAGTGGTCGGAGAGACCCAGTACTTC,CASSLVVGETQYF
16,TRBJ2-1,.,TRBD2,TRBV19,TGTGCCAGTAGTATGGTCCGACTAGCGGGAGATTATGAGCAGTTCTTC,CASSMVRLAGDYEQFF
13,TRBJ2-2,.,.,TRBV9,TGTGCCAGCAGCCCCGGTAATAGCTGGGAGCTGTTTTTT,CASSPGNSWELFF
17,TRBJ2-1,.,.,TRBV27,TGTGCCAGCAGTTTATATTCCGGACTGGTCTCCTACAATGAGCAGTTCTTC,CASSLYSGLVSYNEQFF
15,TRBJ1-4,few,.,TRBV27,TGTGCCAGCAGTTTAGCGGTAGGATTTAATGAAAAACTGTTTTTT,CASSLAVGFNEKLFF
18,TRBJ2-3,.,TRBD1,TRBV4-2,TGTGCCAGCAGCCTCTACTGGACAGGCGACATCGGCACAGATACGCAGTATTTT,CASSLYWTGDIGTDTQYF
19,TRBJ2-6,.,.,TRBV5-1,TGCGCCAGCAGCTTGAGCTACGGACAGCTTTACTCTGGGGCCAACGTCCTGACTTTC,CASSLSYGQLYSGANVLTF
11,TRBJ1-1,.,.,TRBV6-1,TGTGCCAGCATTTTCGGGTCTGAAGCTTTCTTT,CASIFGSEAFF
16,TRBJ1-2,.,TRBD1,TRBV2,TGTGCCAGCAGTGCCCCAGATGGACAGGCAAACTATGGCTACACCTTC,CASSAPDGQANYGYTF
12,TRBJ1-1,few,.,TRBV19,TGTGCCAGTGAAGGGGCTAAGTATGAAGCTTTCTTT,CASEGAKYEAFF
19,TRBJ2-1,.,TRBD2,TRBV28,TGTGCCAGCAGGTCGTCGACTAGCGGGGATTCTCGCTCCTACAATGAGCAGTTCTTC,CASRSSTSGDSRSYNEQFF
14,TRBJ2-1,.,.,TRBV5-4,TGTGCCAGCAGCGATGGGACTCCTTACAATGAGCAGTTCTTC,CASSDGTPYNEQFF
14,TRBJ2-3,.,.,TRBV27,TGTGCCAGCAGTTTCCAAGCGAGGGCAGATACGCAGTATTTT,CASSFQARADTQYF
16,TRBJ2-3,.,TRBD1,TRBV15,TGTGCCACCAGCGCTCGACAGGGTCTTAGCACAGATACGCAGTATTTT,CATSARQGLSTDTQYF
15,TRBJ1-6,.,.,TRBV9,TGTGCCAGCAGCGTGGGTCAGGGTGATAATTCACCCCTCCACTTT,CASSVGQGDNSPLHF
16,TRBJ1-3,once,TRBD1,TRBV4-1,TGCGCCAGCAGCCAACTGGACAGGGTAGCTGGAAACACCATATATTTT,CASSQLDRVAGNTIYF
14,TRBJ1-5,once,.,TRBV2,TGTGCCAGCAGTGAAGCGGCAGGGGATCAGCCCCAGCATTTT,CASSEAAGDQPQHF
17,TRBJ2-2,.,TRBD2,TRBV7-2,TGTGCCAGCAGCCCCGGGGGACTAGCGGCAAACACCGGGGAGCTGTTTTTT,CASSPGGLAANTGELFF
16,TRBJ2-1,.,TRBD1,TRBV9,TGTGCCAGCAGCGGATCCCCGGGACAGGCTCACAATGAGCAGTTCTTC,CASSGSPGQAHNEQFF
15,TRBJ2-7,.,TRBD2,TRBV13,TGTGCCAGCACGGGGAGGACTAGCGGTTCCTACGAGCAGTACTTC,CASTGRTSGSYEQYF
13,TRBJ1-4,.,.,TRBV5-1,TGCGCCAGCAAGCTTTGGGGAGACGAAAAACTGTTTTTT,CASKLWGDEKLFF
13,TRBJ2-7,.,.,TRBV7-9,TGTGCCAGCAGCCCGGGGGACAGCTACGAGCAGTACTTC,CASSPGDSYEQYF
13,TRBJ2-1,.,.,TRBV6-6,TGTGCCAGCAGCCCGGGACTCTTCAATGAGCAGTTCTTC,CASSPGLFNEQFF
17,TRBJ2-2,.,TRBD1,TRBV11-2,TGTGCCAGCAGCTTAGTGGGGGACAGGGTTAATACCGGGGAGCTGTTTTTT,CASSLVGDRVNTGELFF
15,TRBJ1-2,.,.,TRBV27,TGTGCCAGCAGCCCCGACGGAGACCAGCTTCAAGGCTACACCTTC,CASSPDGDQLQGYTF